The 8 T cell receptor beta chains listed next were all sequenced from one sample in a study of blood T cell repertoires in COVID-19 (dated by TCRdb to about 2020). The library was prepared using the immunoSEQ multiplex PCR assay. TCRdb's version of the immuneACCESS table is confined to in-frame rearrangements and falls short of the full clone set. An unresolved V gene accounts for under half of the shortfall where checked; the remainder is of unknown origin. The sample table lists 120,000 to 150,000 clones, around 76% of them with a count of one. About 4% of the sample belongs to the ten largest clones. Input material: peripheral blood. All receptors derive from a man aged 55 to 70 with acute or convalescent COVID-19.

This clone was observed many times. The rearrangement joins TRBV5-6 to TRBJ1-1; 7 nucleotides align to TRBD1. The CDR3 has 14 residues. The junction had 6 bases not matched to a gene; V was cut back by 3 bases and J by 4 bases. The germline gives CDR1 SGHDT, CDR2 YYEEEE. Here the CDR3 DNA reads TGTGCCAGCAGCTGGGGTCAGGGGGGCACTGAAGCTTTCTTT. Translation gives CASSWGQGGTEAFF.

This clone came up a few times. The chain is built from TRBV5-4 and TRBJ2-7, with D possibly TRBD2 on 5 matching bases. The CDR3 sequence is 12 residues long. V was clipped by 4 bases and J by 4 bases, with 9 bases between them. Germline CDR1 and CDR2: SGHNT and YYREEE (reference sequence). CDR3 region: CASSPEGYEQYF. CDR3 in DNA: TGTGCCAGCAGCCCCGAGGGATACGAGCAGTACTTC.

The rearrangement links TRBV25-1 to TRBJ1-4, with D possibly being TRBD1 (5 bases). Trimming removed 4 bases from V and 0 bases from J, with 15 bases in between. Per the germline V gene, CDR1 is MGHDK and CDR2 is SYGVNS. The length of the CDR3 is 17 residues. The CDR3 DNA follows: TGTGCCAGCAGTGTGGCAACCGGACAATCAACTAATGAAAAACTGTTTTTT. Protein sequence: CASSVATGQSTNEKLFF.

CDR3 nucleotide sequence: TGTGCCAGCAGTGAAGCCTCGGGACAGGGGGTATACGGGGAGCTGTTTTTT. It translates to CASSEASGQGVYGELFF. The chain links TRBV2 to TRBJ2-2, with TRBD1 matching 11 bases. J lost 7 bases, V lost 0 bases, and 7 bases had no gene match. CDR1 SNHLY and CDR2 FYNNEI come from the germline V gene. The CDR3 is made up of 17 amino acids.

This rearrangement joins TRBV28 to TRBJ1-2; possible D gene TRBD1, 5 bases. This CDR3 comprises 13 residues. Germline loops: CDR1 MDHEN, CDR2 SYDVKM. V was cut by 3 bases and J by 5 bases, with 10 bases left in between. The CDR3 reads CASSFSGFYGYTF. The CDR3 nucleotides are TGTGCCAGCAGTTTCTCAGGGTTTTATGGCTACACCTTC.

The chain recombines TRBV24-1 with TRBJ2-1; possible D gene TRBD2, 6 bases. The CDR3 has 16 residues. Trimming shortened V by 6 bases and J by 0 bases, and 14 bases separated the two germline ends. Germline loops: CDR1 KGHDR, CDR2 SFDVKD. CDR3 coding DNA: TGTGCCACCAGTCCTCGTAGCGGTAGCTCCTACAATGAGCAGTTCTTC. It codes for CATSPRSGSSYNEQFF.

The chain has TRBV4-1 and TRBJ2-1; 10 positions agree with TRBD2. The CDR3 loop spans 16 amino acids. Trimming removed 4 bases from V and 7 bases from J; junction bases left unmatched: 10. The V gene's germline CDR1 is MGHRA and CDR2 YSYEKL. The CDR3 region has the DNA TGCGCCAGCAGCCCCCCAACCCCTAGCGGGAGAAATGAGCAGTTCTTC. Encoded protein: CASSPPTPSGRNEQFF.

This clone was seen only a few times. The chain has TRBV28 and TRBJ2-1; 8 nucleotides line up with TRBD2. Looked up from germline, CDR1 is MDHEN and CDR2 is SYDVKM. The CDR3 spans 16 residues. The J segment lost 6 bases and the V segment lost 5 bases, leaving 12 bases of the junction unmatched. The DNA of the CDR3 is TGTGCCAGCAGTGCAATAGCGGGGCAAGAGGTCAATGAGCAGTTCTTC. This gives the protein CASSAIAGQEVNEQFF.